This TCR beta chain was sequenced for a study of blood T cells in healthy people across ages. CDR1 is LGHNA and CDR2 is YSLEER in the germline V gene. The CDR3 has 15 residues. Primed by a sample-barcoded 5' primer and a J-beta primer mix, a second PCR proceeded for about 6 to 11 cycles. Each CDR3 protein is one row after TCRdb ran MiXCR on the 5' RACE reads. The table includes around 1,700,000 distinct CDR3 sequences, 28% detected once. Notes on this clonotype: One junction end does not reproduce the germline sequence, and a read error may be involved.

This receptor was identified in a woman in her twenties or thirties in good health. V and J are TRBV4-3 and TRBJ1-2; 7 bases align to TRBD1. The sample was blood. CDR3 sequence: CASSQLTGGGYGHTF. In DNA, the CDR3 is TGCGCCAGCAGCCAACTCACTGGAGGGGGCTATGGCCACACCTTC.